This T cell receptor (beta chain) was sequenced for a study of early T cells in non-severe SARS-CoV-2 infection (dated by TCRdb to the early 2020s). Notes on the research overall: Because TCR sequencing relied on bulk RNA taken from unsorted whole blood, pairing of alpha and beta chains was not possible.

The investigation overall reported the following: VDJdb matching was skewed toward anti-spike CD8 responses and likely underestimated virus-specific expansions, missing private and CD4 specificities.

The study was a case-control design nested within a healthcare worker cohort in London, UK, with weekly nasopharyngeal swab PCR tests and blood sampling. Between 23 and 31 March 2020, the week of the UK lockdown, healthcare workers were enrolled and then followed up weekly for as long as 16 weeks. Library prep was done by 5' RACE. Sequencing took place on a NextSeq 500. In the TCR library protocol, unique molecular identifiers were attached to individual cDNA molecules to correct for PCR bias and sequencing error. Sequencing covered both TCR alpha and beta chains, and within each sample the abundances of alpha and beta sequences were tightly co-correlated. The study's own analysis went as follows. Decombinator V4 was used to perform V gene, J gene and CDR3 annotation of TCR sequences. TCRs were defined as expanded if a significant change between any two time points was detected under a Poisson model with p below 0.0001. Abundances of TCRs were expressed as counts per million after normalisation to the total number of TCRs sequenced in each sample. MAIT TCRs were defined by TRAV1-2 paired with TRAJ12, TRAJ20 or TRAJ33, and iNKT TCRs by TRAV10 paired with TRAJ18. VDJdb, accessed 1 November 2021, was searched for CMV, EBV and SARS-CoV-2 annotated TCRs, excluding TCRs annotated for multiple antigens. TCRdb passed the public sequencing reads through fastp at Q25 and MiXCR, retaining productive beta sequences. Each entry is one CDR3 protein sequence, shown with its most common DNA and genes. TCRdb assigned the V and J calls; the authors' analysis was not used. The sample yields approximately 77,000 distinct CDR3 sequences; roughly 5.3% were counted once. Under 8% of the sample is taken by the ten largest.

CDR1 SGHTA and CDR2 FQGNSA are derived from the germline V gene. The CDR3, cysteine through phenylalanine, is 15 amino acids long. Left in the record is the CDR3 DNA by itself, 45 bases read in frame from the first base. Deletion took 5 bases off V and 0 bases off J, with a span of 13 bases between the germline ends. On this clonotype: This clone's antigen is unknown. No base-level quality is on record; no much larger clone is a single base apart.

The receptor chain draws on TRBV7-2 and TRBJ1-2; a tentative D match to TRBD1 spans 6 bases. The starting material was whole blood, obtained at baseline. This receptor was taken from an adult who was a healthcare worker with PCR-confirmed SARS-CoV-2 infection or an uninfected control (not recorded which). CDR3 reads: CASSARTVANYGYTF. DNA sequence: TGTGCCAGCAGCGCGCGGACAGTTGCTAACTATGGCTACACCTTC.